The present T cell receptor beta chain was sequenced within a study of CD8+CD57+ T cells in acquired aplastic anemia. Study-level information: Sorted CD4+ and CD8+ cells gave a mean 3.2 ug DNA, range about 0.19 to 27.4 ug. Study-wide points: A significant difference in CD8+ Simpson's diversity between patients and controls was not found.

Note on this clonotype: Antigen: not known.

Sequencing was done on patients that had shown CD8+CD57+ cell expansion by flow cytometry. The study sampled blood from patients who had received no therapy. Investigators profiled TCR beta VDJ and CDR3 from genomic DNA template. TCRdb used MiXCR to reprocess the reads, holding one entry per CDR3 protein. The sample lists fewer than 200,000 distinct CDR3 sequences; 48% were seen once. The V and J ends lost 6 bases and 8 bases, in that order; junction bases with no gene match: 8. Looked up from germline, CDR1 is SQVTM and CDR2 is ANQGSEA. The CDR3 runs 12 residues. The chain has TRBV29-1 and TRBJ2-7, with 9 positions matching TRBD1. The sample consisted of sorted CD4+, CD8+, or CD8+CD57+ T cells (not recorded which) from PBMCs. The TCR sequence derives from a human donor with aplastic anemia. CDR3 residues: CSVDPGQGKQYF. The CDR3 DNA sequence: TGCAGCGTCGACCCGGGACAGGGCAAGCAGTACTTC.